The TCR beta chain described here comes from a study of T cells in Graves' hyperthyroidism and ophthalmopathy. This clonotype was detected ten times or more. V shed 3 bases and J shed 2 bases, with 8 bases lying between them. Germline CDR1 reads DFQATT; CDR2 reads SNEGSKA (reference sequence). This CDR3 region has 14 residues. Amplified TCR beta CDR3 regions came from RNA transcripts. In the first-round RT-PCR of the TCR CDR3, the HTBI primer set was used. Using its own MiXCR run on the multiplex PCR reads, TCRdb lists one record per CDR3 protein. The sample has 450,000 to 700,000 distinct CDR3 sequences, about 43% seen once; the top ten hold roughly 19%.

V is TRBV20-1 and J is TRBJ2-6, with a possible D match to TRBD1 (5 bases). The sequence was obtained from an adult woman with Graves' disease, either hyperthyroidism or ophthalmopathy (not recorded which). The specimen sequenced was peripheral blood or thyroid tissue (not recorded which). CDR3 nucleotides: TGCAGTGCTAGTAGGGGCCCTGGGGCCAACGTCCTGACTTTC. This gives the protein CSASRGPGANVLTF.